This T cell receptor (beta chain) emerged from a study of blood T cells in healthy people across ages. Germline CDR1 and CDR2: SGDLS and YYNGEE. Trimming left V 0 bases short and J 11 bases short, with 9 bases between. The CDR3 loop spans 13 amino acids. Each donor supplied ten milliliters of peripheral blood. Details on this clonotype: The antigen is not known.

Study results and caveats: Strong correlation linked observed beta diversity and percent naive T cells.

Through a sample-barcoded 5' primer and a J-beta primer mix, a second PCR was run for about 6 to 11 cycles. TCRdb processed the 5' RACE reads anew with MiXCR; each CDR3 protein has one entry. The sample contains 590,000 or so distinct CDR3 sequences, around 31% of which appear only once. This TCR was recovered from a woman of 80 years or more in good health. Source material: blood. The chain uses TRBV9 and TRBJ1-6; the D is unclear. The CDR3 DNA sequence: TGTGCCAGCAGCGTAGAGCACCCCACACCCCTCCACTTT. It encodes CASSVEHPTPLHF. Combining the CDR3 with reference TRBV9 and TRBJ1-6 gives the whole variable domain DSGVTQTPKHLITATGQRVTLRCSPRSGDLSVYWYQQSLDQGLQFLIQYYNGEERAKGNILERFSAQQFPDLHSELNLSSLELGDSALYFCASSVEHPTPLHFGNGTRLTVT.